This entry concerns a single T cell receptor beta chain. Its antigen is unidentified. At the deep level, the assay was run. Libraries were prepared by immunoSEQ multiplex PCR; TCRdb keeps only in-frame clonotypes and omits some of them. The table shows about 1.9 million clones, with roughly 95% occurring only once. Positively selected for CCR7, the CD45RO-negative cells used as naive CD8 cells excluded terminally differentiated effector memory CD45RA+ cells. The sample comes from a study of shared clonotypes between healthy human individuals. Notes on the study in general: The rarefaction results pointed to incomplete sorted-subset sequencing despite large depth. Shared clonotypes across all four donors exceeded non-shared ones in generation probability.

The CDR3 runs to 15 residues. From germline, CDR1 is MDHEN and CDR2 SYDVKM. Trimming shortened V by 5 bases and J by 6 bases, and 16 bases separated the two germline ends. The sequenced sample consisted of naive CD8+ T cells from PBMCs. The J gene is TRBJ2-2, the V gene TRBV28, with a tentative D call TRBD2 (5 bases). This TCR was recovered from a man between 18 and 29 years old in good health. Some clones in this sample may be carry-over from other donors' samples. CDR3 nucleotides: TGTGCCAGCAGTCCGTCAGCGGCGGGTCCCGGGGAGCTGTTTTTT. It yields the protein CASSPSAAGPGELFF.